The source of this T cell receptor (beta chain) is a study of blood T cell repertoires in COVID-19. Across the whole study: Samples came from the United States, Italy and Spain, spanning acute and convalescent COVID-19. The analysed material was cDNA or gDNA that came from T cells, B-cell-depleted T cells, or PBMCs.

Original data processing: Amplification of reference gene primers provided the estimated nucleated cell counts. The method was immunoSEQ multiplex PCR; TCRdb's version includes in-frame clones alone and lacks a portion of them. V and J calls and clone size are as listed in that table; D and trimming were resolved from the DNA. The data contain tens of thousands of clones, approximately 81% of them singletons. Looked up from germline, CDR1 is SGHNT and CDR2 is YYREEE (reference sequence). CDR3 length equals 17 residues. Losses at the gene ends were 0 bases for V and 2 bases for J; bases not matched to a gene: 5.

The sequence derives from a woman older than 75 with COVID-19, enrolled during active disease. The chain carries TRBV5-4 and TRBJ2-5; 12 positions agree with TRBD2. What was sequenced was peripheral blood. The CDR3 nucleotides are TGTGCCAGCAGCTTGGGACTAGCGGGAGCCCGGCAAGAGACCCAGTACTTC. This translates into CASSLGLAGARQETQYF. The full variable domain, its missing parts supplied by reference TRBV5-4 and TRBJ2-5, is ETGVTQSPTHLIKTRGQQVTLRCSSQSGHNTVSWYQQALGQGPQFIFQYYREEENGRGNFPPRFSGLQFPNYSSELNVNALELDDSALYLCASSLGLAGARQETQYFGPGTRLLVL.